These 10 T cell receptor beta chains were all obtained from the same sample, sequenced in a study of T cell responses to AZD1222 COVID-19 vaccine. Clones were sequenced by immunoSEQ multiplex PCR, and TCRdb holds only the in-frame ones, with some missing. The table records 100,000 to 150,000 clones, 90% of them present only once. Specimen: peripheral blood, collected on day 0 of MenACWY control vaccination. The receptors were gathered from an adult in good health.

The chain links TRBV6-4 to TRBJ2-1, with 9 bases that match TRBD2. CDR1 and CDR2 from the germline V gene are MRHNA and SNTAGT. This CDR3 region has 13 residues. Trimming at V came to 4 bases and at J to 8 bases, leaving 3 bases not matched to a gene. In DNA, the CDR3 is TGTGCCAGCAGTGGGGGACTAGCCGATGAGCAGTTCTTC. It specifies CASSGGLADEQFF.

This clone appeared a single time. This chain links TRBV11-3 with TRBJ1-3; D uncertain. The V end was cut by 1 base, the J end by 0 bases, with 13 bases between. Germline V lookup: CDR1 SGHNT, CDR2 YENEEA. The CDR3 spans 17 residues. CDR3 loop: CASSLVLLGFSGNTIYF. The CDR3 region has the DNA TGTGCCAGCAGCTTAGTCTTGTTAGGGTTCTCTGGAAACACCATATATTTT.

The chain joins TRBV5-6 to TRBJ2-1; 7 bases fit TRBD1. The V segment lost 7 bases and the J segment 4 bases; nucleotides outside the gene matches: 8. CDR3 length equals 14 residues. Germline V CDR1 and CDR2: SGHDT, YYEEEE. CDR3 nucleotides: TGTGCCAGCCAAGACAGGGACCTTTACAATGAGCAGTTCTTC. Amino acids: CASQDRDLYNEQFF.

The chain combines TRBV6-1 with TRBJ2-1, with D tentatively TRBD2 (5 bases). CDR3 length: 13 amino acids. Trimming left V 3 bases short and J 3 bases short, with 6 bases between. The germline gives CDR1 MNHNS, CDR2 SASEGT. This chain's CDR3 is CASSDSGYNEQFF. The CDR3 DNA follows: TGTGCCAGCAGTGACAGCGGCTACAATGAGCAGTTCTTC.

The chain links TRBV28 to TRBJ1-1; 7 bases match TRBD1. This CDR3 is built from 14 residues. The trim removed 4 bases at V and 6 bases at J, leaving 8 bases unmatched. Germline assignment: CDR1 MDHEN and CDR2 SYDVKM. As DNA, the CDR3 is TGTGCCAGCAGTTCCCTACAGGGGTTGGCTGAAGCTTTCTTT. Its protein product is CASSSLQGLAEAFF.

The V gene is TRBV7-8, the J gene TRBJ2-7; D not certain. The CDR3 spans 16 residues. V gave up 4 bases and J gave up 6 bases, with 22 bases separating them. Germline CDR1 reads SGHVS; CDR2 reads FQNEAQ. The CDR3 sequence: CASSSNGRMSSSEQYF. As DNA, the CDR3 is TGTGCCAGCAGCTCAAACGGACGGATGTCTAGTTCCGAGCAGTACTTC.

V usage is TRBV24-1 and J usage is TRBJ1-5, with TRBD1 identical over 10 bases. The CDR3 totals 16 residues. V lost 2 bases to trimming and J lost 3 bases; unmatched junction nucleotides: 3. CDR1 and CDR2 (germline): KGHDR, SFDVKD. The CDR3: CATSDSGQGNNQPQHF. DNA of the CDR3: TGTGCCACCAGTGATTCGGGACAGGGGAACAATCAGCCCCAGCATTTT.

This chain joins TRBV25-1 and TRBJ1-6, with 8 bases fitting TRBD1. The CDR3 length is 15 residues. Losses at the gene ends were 6 bases for V and 7 bases for J; bases not matched to a gene: 8. The germline gives CDR1 MGHDK, CDR2 SYGVNS. Here the CDR3 reads CASSKQTGANSPLHF. The CDR3 DNA follows: TGTGCCAGCAGCAAACAGACAGGGGCCAATTCACCCCTCCACTTT.

The chain is built from TRBV6-5 and TRBJ1-3; D call uncertain. CDR1 is MNHEY, CDR2 SVGAGI, per germline. V shed 6 bases and J shed 2 bases, with 11 bases lying between them. This CDR3 spans 14 amino acids. The CDR3 nucleotides are TGTGCCAGCAGACGCTATGGGGCTGGAAACACCATATATTTT. Translating it yields CASRRYGAGNTIYF.

The chain is built from TRBV7-3 and TRBJ2-5; no definite D call. Germline CDR1 is SGHTA and CDR2 is FQGTGA. V lost 5 bases and J 0 bases, leaving 7 bases between the germline ends. The CDR3 consists of 13 residues. CDR3 residues: CASSRGDQETQYF. The CDR3 nucleotides read TGTGCCAGCAGCCGTGGAGACCAAGAGACCCAGTACTTC.